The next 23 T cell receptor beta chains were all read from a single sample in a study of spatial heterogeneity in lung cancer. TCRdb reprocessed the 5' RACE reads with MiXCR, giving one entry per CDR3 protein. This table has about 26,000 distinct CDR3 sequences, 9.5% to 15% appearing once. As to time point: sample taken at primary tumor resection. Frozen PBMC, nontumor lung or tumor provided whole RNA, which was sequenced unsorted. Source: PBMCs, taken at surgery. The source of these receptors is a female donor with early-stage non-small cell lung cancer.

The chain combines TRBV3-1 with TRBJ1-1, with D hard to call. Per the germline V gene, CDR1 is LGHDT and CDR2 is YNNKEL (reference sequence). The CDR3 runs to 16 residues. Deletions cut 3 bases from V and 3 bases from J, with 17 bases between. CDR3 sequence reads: CASSQTPVETYTEAFF. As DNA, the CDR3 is TGTGCCAGCAGCCAGACCCCCGTAGAAACTTACACTGAAGCTTTCTTT.

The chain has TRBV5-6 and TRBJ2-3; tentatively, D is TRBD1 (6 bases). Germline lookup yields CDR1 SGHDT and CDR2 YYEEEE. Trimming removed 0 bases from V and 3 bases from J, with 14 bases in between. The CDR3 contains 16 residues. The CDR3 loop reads CASSLVGGATTDTQYF. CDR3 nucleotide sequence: TGTGCCAGCAGCTTGGTTGGGGGCGCGACGACAGATACGCAGTATTTT. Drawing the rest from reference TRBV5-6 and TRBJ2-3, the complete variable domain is DAGVTQSPTHLIKTRGQQVTLRCSPKSGHDTVSWYQQALGQGPQFIFQYYEEEERQRGNFPDRFSGHQFPNYSSELNVNALLLGDSALYLCASSLVGGATTDTQYFGPGTRLTVL.

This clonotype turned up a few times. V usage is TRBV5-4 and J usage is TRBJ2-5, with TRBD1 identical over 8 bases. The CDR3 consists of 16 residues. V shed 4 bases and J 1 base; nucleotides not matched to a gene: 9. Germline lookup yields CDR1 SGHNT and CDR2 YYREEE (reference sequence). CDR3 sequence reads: CASSETIGTGQETQYF. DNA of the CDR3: TGTGCCAGCAGCGAGACTATAGGGACAGGCCAAGAGACCCAGTACTTC. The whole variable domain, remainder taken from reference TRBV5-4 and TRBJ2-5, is ETGVTQSPTHLIKTRGQQVTLRCSSQSGHNTVSWYQQALGQGPQFIFQYYREEENGRGNFPPRFSGLQFPNYSSELNVNALELDDSALYLCASSETIGTGQETQYFGPGTRLLVL.

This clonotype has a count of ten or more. The CDR3 loop is CAISESGTVVQPQHF. In DNA form, the CDR3 reads TGTGCCATCAGTGAGTCTGGGACAGTGGTTCAGCCCCAGCATTTT. This sequence joins TRBV10-3 and TRBJ1-5; the match to TRBD1 covers 7 bases. The CDR3 is made up of 15 amino acids. V shed 0 bases, J shed 6 bases, and the junction held 5 bases outside the gene matches. Germline CDR1 and CDR2: ENHRY and SYGVKD.

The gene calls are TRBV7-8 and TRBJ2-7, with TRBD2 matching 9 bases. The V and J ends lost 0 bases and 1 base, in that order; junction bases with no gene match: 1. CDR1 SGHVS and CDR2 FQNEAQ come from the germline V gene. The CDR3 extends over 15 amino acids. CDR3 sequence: CASSLASGRSYEQYF. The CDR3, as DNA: TGTGCCAGCAGCTTAGCCAGCGGGAGGTCCTACGAGCAGTACTTC.

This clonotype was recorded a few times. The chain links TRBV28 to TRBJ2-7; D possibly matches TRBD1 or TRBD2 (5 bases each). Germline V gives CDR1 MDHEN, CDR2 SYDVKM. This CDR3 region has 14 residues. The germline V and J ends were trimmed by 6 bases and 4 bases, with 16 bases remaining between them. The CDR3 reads CASRWAGEGYEQYV. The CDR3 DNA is TGTGCCAGCAGGTGGGCAGGCGAGGGGTACGAGCAGTACGTC.

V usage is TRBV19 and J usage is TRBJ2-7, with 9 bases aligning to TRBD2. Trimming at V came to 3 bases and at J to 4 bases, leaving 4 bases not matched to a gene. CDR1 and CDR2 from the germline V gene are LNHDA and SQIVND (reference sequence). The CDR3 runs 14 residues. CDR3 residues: CASSMREGVYEQYF. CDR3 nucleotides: TGTGCCAGTAGTATGCGGGAGGGAGTTTACGAGCAGTACTTC.

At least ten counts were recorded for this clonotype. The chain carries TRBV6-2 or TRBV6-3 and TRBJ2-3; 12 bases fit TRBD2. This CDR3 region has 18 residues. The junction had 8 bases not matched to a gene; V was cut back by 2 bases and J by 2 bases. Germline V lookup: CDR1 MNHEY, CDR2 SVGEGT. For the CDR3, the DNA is TGTGCCAGCAGTTACCCACGACGACTAGCGGGAGCCACAGATACGCAGTATTTT. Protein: CASSYPRRLAGATDTQYF.

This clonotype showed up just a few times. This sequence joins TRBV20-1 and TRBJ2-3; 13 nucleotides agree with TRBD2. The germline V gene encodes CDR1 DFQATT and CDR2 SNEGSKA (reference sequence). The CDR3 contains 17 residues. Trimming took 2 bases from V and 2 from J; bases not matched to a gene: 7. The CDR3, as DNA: TGCAGTGCTAGACCTTCGGGACTAGCGGGAAACACAGATACGCAGTATTTT. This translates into CSARPSGLAGNTDTQYF.

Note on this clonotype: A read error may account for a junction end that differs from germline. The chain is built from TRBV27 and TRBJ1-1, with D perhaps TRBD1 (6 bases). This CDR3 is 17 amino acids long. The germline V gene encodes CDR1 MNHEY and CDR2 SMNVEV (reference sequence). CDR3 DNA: TGCACCAGCAGTTTTGGCGCAGGGGAAGAGTCGGACACTGAAGCTTTCTTT. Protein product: CTSSFGAGEESDTEAFF.

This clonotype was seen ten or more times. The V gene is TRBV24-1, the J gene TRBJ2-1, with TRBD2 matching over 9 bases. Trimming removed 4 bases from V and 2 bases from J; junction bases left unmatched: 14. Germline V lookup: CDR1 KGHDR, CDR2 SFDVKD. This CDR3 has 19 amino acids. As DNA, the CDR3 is TGTGCCACCAGTGACATCTATGTTGCGGGAGGGCCCCCCTACAATGAGCAGTTCTTC. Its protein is CATSDIYVAGGPPYNEQFF.

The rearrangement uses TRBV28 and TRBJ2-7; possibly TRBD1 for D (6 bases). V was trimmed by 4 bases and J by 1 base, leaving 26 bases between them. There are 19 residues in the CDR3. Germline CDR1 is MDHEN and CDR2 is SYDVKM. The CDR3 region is CASSSKPRLTGPRSYEQYV. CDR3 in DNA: TGTGCCAGCAGTTCCAAACCCCGATTGACAGGCCCAAGGTCCTACGAGCAGTACGTC.

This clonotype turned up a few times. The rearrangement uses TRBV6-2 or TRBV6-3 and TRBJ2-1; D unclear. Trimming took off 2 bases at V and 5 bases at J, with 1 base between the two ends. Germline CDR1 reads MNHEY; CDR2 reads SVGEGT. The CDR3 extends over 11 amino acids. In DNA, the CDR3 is TGTGCCAGCAGTTACCACAATGAGCAGTTCTTC. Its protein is CASSYHNEQFF.

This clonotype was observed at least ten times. CDR3 residues: CSVETGPGGFGEQYF. CDR3 bases: TGCAGCGTTGAAACGGGACCAGGGGGATTTGGGGAGCAGTACTTC. The chain links TRBV29-1 to TRBJ2-7, with 7 bases fitting TRBD1. Germline V gives CDR1 SQVTM, CDR2 ANQGSEA. The CDR3 runs to 15 residues. The V segment lost 2 bases and the J segment 7 bases; nucleotides outside the gene matches: 14.

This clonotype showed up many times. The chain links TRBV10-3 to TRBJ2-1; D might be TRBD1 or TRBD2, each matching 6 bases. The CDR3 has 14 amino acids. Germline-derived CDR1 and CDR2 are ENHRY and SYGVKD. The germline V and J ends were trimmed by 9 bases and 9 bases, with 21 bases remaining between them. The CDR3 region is CAISGQIGGSEQFF. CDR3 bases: TGTGCCATATCCGGACAGATTGGAGGGAGTGAGCAGTTCTTC.

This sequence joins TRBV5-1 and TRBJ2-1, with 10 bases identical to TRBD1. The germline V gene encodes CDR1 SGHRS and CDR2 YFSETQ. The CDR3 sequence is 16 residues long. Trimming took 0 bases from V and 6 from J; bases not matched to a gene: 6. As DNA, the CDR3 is TGCGCCAGCAGCTTGGGGGCCGGGACAGGGGTCAATGAGCAGTTCTTC. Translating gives CASSLGAGTGVNEQFF.

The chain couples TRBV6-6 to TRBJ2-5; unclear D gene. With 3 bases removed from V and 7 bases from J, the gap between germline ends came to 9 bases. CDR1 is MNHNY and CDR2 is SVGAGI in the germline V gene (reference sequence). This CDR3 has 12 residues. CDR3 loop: CASSYAGWTQYF. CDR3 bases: TGTGCCAGCAGTTATGCAGGATGGACCCAGTACTTC.

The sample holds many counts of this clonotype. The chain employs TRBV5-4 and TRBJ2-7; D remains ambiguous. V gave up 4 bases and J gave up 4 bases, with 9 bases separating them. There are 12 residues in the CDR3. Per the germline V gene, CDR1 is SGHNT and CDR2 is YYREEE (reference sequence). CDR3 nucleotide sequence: TGTGCCAGCAGCCAGGATTCTTACGAGCAGTACGTC. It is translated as CASSQDSYEQYV.

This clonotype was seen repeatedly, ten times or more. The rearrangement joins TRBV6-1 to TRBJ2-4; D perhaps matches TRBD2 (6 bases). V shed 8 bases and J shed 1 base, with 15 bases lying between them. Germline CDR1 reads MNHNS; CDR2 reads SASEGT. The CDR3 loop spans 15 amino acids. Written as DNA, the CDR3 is TGTGCCAGCGGGGAGGTAGGGAGGGCCAAAAACATTCAGTACTTC. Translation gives CASGEVGRAKNIQYF.

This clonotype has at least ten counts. The CDR3 bases are TGTGCCATCGGGACAGCTTCCACAGATACGCAGTATTTT. It is translated as CAIGTASTDTQYF. This chain connects TRBV10-3 to TRBJ2-3, with 7 bases that match TRBD1. This CDR3 has 13 amino acids. Germline CDR1 and CDR2: ENHRY and SYGVKD. Trimming cost V 8 bases and J 2 bases; bases outside gene matches: 4.

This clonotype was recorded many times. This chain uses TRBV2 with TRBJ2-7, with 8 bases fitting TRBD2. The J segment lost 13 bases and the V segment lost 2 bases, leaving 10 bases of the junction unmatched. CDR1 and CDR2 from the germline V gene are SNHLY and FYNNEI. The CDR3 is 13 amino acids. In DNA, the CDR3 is TGTGCCAGCAGTGAATCCGGGACTAGGGGTCGATACGTC. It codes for CASSESGTRGRYV.

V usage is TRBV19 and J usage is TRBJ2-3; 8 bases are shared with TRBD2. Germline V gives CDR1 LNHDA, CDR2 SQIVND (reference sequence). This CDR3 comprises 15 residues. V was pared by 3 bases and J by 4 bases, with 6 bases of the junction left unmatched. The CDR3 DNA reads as TGTGCCAGTAGTATTTCCGGACTAGCTGCAGATACGCAGTATTTT. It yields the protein CASSISGLAADTQYF.

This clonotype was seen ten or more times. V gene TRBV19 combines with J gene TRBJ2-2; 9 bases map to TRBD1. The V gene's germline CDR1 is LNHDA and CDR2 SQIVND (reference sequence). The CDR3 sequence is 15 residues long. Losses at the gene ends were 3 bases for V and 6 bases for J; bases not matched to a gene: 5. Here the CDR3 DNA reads TGTGCCAGTAGTATGGTGGGACAGGGCCCCGGGGAGCTGTTTTTT. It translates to CASSMVGQGPGELFF.